The count of the clone carrying this T cell receptor (beta chain) is one. Its antigen is currently unknown. Method: immunoSEQ multiplex PCR; TCRdb's copy keeps in-frame clones and lacks some. The sample gives over 110,000 clones, about 91% of which show up once; less than 9.5% is in the top ten. This sample was included in a study of T cell responses to AZD1222 COVID-19 vaccine. Second doses that came at about 4 or about 12 weeks were put together. Overall study findings and caveats: Repertoire sampling occurred only after the peak T cell response. Just a handful of AZD1222 recipients tested seropositive at baseline.

CDR1 is SEHNR, CDR2 FQNEAQ, per germline (reference sequence). The V end was cut by 2 bases, the J end by 4 bases, with 14 bases between. CDR3 length: 15 residues. The TCR comes from an adult who received the AZD1222 COVID-19 vaccine. The chain combines TRBV7-9 with TRBJ1-2, with no clear D. Sample: peripheral blood, taken 28 days after the second AZD1222 dose. The CDR3 spells CASSLITASGYGYTF. In DNA form, the CDR3 reads TGTGCCAGCAGCTTAATAACGGCTTCAGGCTATGGCTACACCTTC.